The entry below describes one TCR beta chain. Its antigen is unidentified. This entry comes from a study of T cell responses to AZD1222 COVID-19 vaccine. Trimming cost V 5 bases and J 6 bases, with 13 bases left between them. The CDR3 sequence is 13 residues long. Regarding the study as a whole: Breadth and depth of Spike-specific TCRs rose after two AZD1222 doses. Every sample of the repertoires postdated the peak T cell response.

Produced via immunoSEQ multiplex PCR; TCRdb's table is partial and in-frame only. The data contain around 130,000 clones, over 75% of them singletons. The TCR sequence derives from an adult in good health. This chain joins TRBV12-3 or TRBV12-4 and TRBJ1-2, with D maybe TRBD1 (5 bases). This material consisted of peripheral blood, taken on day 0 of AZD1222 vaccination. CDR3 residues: CASSPLGVHGYTF. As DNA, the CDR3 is TGTGCCAGCAGTCCCTTGGGGGTCCATGGCTACACCTTC.